Below, 15 T cell receptor beta chains from the same sample are listed, as sequenced in a study of T cells in Graves' hyperthyroidism and ophthalmopathy. RNA transcripts provided the source from which TCR beta CDR3 regions were amplified. The HTBI primer set was used in a first-round RT-PCR of the TCR CDR3. TCRdb recomputed calls from the multiplex PCR reads with MiXCR, one row per CDR3 protein. Of hundreds of thousands of distinct CDR3 sequences listed, roughly 32% are singletons. Sample: blood. The receptor set was obtained from a woman aged 40-49 years with Graves' hyperthyroidism.

The rearrangement joins TRBV10-3 to TRBJ1-1; unclear D gene. The CDR3 is 13 residues long. With 5 bases removed from V and 3 bases from J, the gap between germline ends came to 10 bases. Germline V CDR1 and CDR2: ENHRY, SYGVKD. The CDR3 region has the DNA TGTGCCATCAGTCCCGTTATGGACACTGAAGCTTTCTTT. Translation: CAISPVMDTEAFF.

CDR3 nucleotide sequence: TGTGCCATCAGCCAAGGGGGACCCTACGAGCAGTACTTC. It yields the protein CAISQGGPYEQYF. The chain joins TRBV10-3 to TRBJ2-7, with a tentative D call TRBD1 (6 bases). Germline loops: CDR1 ENHRY, CDR2 SYGVKD. Trimming cost V 6 bases and J 2 bases, with 11 bases left between them. The CDR3 totals 13 residues.

This clonotype has just a few counts. The chain combines TRBV5-1 with TRBJ2-7, with D perhaps matching TRBD2 (6 bases). This CDR3 is built from 15 residues. Trimming left V 4 bases short and J 5 bases short, with 19 bases between. Germline values: CDR1 SGHRS, CDR2 YFSETQ. Here the CDR3 reads CASSPGAGLVDEQYF. CDR3 in DNA: TGCGCCAGCAGCCCGGGCGCGGGGCTAGTTGACGAGCAGTACTTC.

On this clonotype itself: This may be a read error: a much more frequent sequence differs by one nucleotide. This chain links TRBV7-2 with TRBJ2-7; no clear D gene. This CDR3 is 14 amino acids long. Looked up from germline, CDR1 is SGHTA and CDR2 is FQGNSA. The CDR3 sequence is CAGSLEWGSYEQYF. CDR3 in DNA: TGTGCCGGCAGCTTAGAGTGGGGAAGCTACGAGCAGTACTTC. Full variable domain (rest looked up from reference TRBV7-2 and TRBJ2-7): GAGVSQSPSNKVTEKGKDVELRCDPISGHTALYWYRQSLGQGLEFLIYFQGNSAPDKSGLPSDRFSAERTGGSVSTLTIQRTQQEDSAVYLCAGSLEWGSYEQYFGPGTRLTVT.

This clonotype has a count of ten or more. The chain is built from TRBV19 and TRBJ1-2, with D possibly matching TRBD1 (5 bases). Germline values: CDR1 LNHDA, CDR2 SQIVND (reference sequence). Between the trimmed V and J ends, which lost 3 bases and 14 bases, there was a span of 22 bases. This CDR3 has 14 residues. CDR3 coding DNA: TGTGCCAGTAGTATCGGGACGGAGCGAACCTCGGAGACCTTC. Translating gives CASSIGTERTSETF.

Turning to this clonotype: The junction does not match germline at one end; this may be a read error. The rearrangement joins TRBV10-3 to TRBJ2-7, with D possibly being TRBD1 (6 bases). The CDR3 contains 15 residues. Germline assignment: CDR1 ENHRY and CDR2 SYGVKD. In DNA form, the CDR3 reads TGTGCCAGCAGTTATATTCGTCAGGGGATCTACGAGCAGTACTTC. Its translation: CASSYIRQGIYEQYF.

This chain joins TRBV7-2 and TRBJ2-2, with a tentative D call TRBD1 (5 bases). The V and J ends lost 2 bases and 9 bases respectively, with 25 bases between them. The CDR3 is 18 residues long. Germline loops: CDR1 SGHTA, CDR2 FQGNSA. Here the CDR3 DNA reads TGTGCCAGCAGCTTATTCTCCCCAGGTCCTCTGAAGGGGAGGGAGCTGTTTTTT. Protein: CASSLFSPGPLKGRELFF.

This clonotype has a count of ten or more. The chain combines TRBV15 with TRBJ2-7, with D maybe TRBD1 (6 bases). This CDR3 spans 16 amino acids. Germline V lookup: CDR1 LNHNV, CDR2 YYDKDF (reference sequence). V gave up 0 bases and J gave up 2 bases, with 14 bases separating them. The CDR3, as DNA: TGTGCCACCAGCAGAGATGGATGGGGGCAGGCCTACGAGCAGTACTTC. This sequence encodes CATSRDGWGQAYEQYF.

The gene calls are TRBV15 and TRBJ1-2; possible D gene TRBD1, 5 bases. The CDR3 contains 14 residues. Trimming removed 3 bases from V and 4 bases from J, with 12 bases in between. Germline V gene data show CDR1 as LNHNV and CDR2 as YYDKDF (reference sequence). The CDR3 reads CATSSLEGIYGYTF. CDR3 sequence (DNA): TGTGCCACCAGCAGCTTAGAGGGGATCTATGGCTACACCTTC.

About this clonotype itself: One end of the junction fails to match germline, which may point to a read error. The genes are TRBV10-3 and TRBJ2-7; 7 nucleotides align to TRBD2. Looked up from germline, CDR1 is ENHRY and CDR2 is SYGVKD. The CDR3 extends over 14 amino acids. CDR3 coding DNA: TGTGCCAGCAGTGTGAGCGGGACCCCCTACGAGCAGTACTTC. Translation gives CASSVSGTPYEQYF.

Turning to this clonotype: This may arise from a read error, as a much more abundant clone is one base away. J is TRBJ2-6 and V is TRBV9; 9 positions agree with TRBD2. Germline V CDR1 and CDR2: SGDLS, YYNGEE. The CDR3 consists of 17 residues. This CDR3 is CASSIKREEVGANALTF. The CDR3 bases are TGTGCCAGCAGCATAAAGCGGGAGGAGGTTGGGGCCAACGCCCTGACTTTC.

In the case of this clonotype: Just one base apart from a much larger clone, this may be a read error. The chain combines TRBV7-2 with TRBJ2-5, with 8 bases aligning to TRBD2. Germline values: CDR1 SGHTA, CDR2 FQGNSA. There are 15 residues in the CDR3. As DNA, the CDR3 is TGTGCCAGCAGCTTAGGTAGCGGGGCTACGGAGACCCAGCACTTC. This gives the protein CASSLGSGATETQHF.

The chain is built from TRBV10-3 and TRBJ1-2; no clear D gene. CDR1 is ENHRY and CDR2 is SYGVKD in the germline V gene. V lost 4 bases, J lost 2 bases, and 8 bases lay in between. The length of the CDR3 is 13 residues. The CDR3 loop is CAISVGINYGYTF. CDR3 in DNA: TGTGCCATCAGTGTGGGGATCAACTATGGCTACACCTTC.

This clonotype was seen more than once but under ten times. This rearrangement joins TRBV4-3 to TRBJ2-2, with D possibly TRBD2 on 5 matching bases. Germline V CDR1 and CDR2: LGHNA, YSLEER. The CDR3 is 14 amino acids. V lost 4 bases and J lost 8, with 14 bases in between. This CDR3 is CASSPSPSGGELFF. CDR3 sequence (DNA): TGCGCCAGCAGCCCGTCACCAAGCGGAGGGGAGCTGTTTTTT.

In this sample, this clonotype turned up a few times. Here the CDR3 DNA reads TGTGCCAGCAGCCGATCCCGGGAGAGCTCCTACGAGCAGTACTTC. It encodes CASSRSRESSYEQYF. This chain uses TRBV11-2 with TRBJ2-7; TRBD2 might be the D (6 bases). CDR3 length equals 15 residues. Germline V gene data show CDR1 as SGHAT and CDR2 as FQNNGV. Deletions cut 5 bases from V and 0 bases from J, with 14 bases between.